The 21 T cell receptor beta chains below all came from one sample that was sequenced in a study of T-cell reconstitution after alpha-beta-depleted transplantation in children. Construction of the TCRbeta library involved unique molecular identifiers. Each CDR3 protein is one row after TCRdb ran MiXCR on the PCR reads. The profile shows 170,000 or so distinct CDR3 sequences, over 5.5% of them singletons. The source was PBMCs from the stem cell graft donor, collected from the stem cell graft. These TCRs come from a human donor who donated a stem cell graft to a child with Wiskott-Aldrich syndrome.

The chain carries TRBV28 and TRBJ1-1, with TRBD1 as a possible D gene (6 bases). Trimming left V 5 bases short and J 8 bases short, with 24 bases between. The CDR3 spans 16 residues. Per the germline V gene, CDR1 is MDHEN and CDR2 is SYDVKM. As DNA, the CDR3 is TGTGCCAGCAGTCTCCCAGACAGGTATAGGGCCCCCGAAGCTTTCTTT. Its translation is CASSLPDRYRAPEAFF.

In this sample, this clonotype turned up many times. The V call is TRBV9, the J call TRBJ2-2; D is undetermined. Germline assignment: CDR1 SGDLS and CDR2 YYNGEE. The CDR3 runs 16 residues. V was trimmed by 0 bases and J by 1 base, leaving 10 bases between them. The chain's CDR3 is CASSVGEERNTGELFF. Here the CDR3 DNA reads TGTGCCAGCAGCGTAGGAGAAGAAAGGAACACCGGGGAGCTGTTTTTT.

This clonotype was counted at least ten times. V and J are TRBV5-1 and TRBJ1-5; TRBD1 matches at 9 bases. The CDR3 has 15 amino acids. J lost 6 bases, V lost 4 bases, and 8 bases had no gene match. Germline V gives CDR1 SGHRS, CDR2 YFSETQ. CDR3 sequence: CASSEGQGVFQPQHF. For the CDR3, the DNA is TGCGCCAGCAGCGAGGGACAGGGTGTATTTCAGCCCCAGCATTTT.

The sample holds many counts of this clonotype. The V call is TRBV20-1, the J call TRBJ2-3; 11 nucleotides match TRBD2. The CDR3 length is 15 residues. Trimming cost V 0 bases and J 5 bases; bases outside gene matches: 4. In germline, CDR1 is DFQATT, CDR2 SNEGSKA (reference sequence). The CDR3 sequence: CSARDSGGAKDTQYF. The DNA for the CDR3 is TGCAGTGCTAGAGATAGCGGGGGGGCCAAAGATACGCAGTATTTT.

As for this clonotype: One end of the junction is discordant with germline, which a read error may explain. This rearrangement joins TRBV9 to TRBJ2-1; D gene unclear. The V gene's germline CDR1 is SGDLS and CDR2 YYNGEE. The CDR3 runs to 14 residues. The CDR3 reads CATSRQLHYNEQFF. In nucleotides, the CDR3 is TGTGCCACCAGCAGGCAGCTGCACTACAATGAGCAGTTCTTC.

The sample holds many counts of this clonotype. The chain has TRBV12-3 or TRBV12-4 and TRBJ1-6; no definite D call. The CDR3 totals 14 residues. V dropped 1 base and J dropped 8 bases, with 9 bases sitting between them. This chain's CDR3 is CASSLVSSDSPLHF. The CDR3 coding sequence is TGTGCCAGCAGTTTAGTGTCTAGCGATTCACCCCTCCACTTT.

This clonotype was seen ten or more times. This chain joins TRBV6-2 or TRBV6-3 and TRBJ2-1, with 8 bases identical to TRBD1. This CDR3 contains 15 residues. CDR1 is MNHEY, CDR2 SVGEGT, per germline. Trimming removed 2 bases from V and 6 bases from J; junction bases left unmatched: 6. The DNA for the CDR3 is TGTGCCAGCAGTTACACGGACAGGGACTTCAATGAGCAGTTCTTC. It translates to CASSYTDRDFNEQFF.

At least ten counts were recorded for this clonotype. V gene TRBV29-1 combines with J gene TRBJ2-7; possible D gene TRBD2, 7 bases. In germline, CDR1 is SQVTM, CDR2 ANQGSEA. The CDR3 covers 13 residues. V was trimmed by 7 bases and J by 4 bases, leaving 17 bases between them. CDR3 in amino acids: CSAGAGGPYEQYF. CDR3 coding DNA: TGCAGCGCCGGCGCCGGGGGGCCGTACGAGCAGTACTTC.

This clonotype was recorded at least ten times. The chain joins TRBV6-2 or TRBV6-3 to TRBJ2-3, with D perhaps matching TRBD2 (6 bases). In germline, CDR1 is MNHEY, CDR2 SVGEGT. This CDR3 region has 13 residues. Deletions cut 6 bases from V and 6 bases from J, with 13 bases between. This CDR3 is CASSGGVADTQYF. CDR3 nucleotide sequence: TGTGCCAGCAGCGGCGGGGTGGCGGATACGCAGTATTTT.

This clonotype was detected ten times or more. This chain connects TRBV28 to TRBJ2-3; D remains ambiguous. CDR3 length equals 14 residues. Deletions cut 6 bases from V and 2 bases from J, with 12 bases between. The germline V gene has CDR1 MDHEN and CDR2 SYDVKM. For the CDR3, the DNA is TGTGCCAGCAGAAGATCCCAAACCACAGATACGCAGTATTTT. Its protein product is CASRRSQTTDTQYF.

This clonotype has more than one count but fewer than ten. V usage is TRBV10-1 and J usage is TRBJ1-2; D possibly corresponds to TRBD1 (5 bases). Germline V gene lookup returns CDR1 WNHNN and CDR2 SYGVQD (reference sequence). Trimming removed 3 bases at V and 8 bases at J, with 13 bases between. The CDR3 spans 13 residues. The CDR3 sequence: CASSENRPWGYTF. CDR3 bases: TGCGCCAGCAGTGAAAACAGGCCTTGGGGCTACACCTTC.

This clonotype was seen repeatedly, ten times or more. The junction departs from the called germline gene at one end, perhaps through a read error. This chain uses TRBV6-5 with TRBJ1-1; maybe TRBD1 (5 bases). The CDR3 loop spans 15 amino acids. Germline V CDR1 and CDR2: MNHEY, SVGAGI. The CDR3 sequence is CASGPGGSLKVTPLF. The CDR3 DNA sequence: TGTGCCAGTGGTCCCGGGGGATCGCTAAAAGTAACCCCACTCTTT.

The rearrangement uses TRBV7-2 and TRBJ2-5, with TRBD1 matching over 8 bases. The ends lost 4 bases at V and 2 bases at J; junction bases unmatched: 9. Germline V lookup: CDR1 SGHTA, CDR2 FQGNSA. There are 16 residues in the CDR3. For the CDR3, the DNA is TGTGCCAGCAGCTCCCGGACAGGGAGGTCGCAAGAGACCCAGTACTTC. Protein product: CASSSRTGRSQETQYF. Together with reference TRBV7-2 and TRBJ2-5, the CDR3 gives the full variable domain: GAGVSQSPSNKVTEKGKDVELRCDPISGHTALYWYRQSLGQGLEFLIYFQGNSAPDKSGLPSDRFSAERTGGSVSTLTIQRTQQEDSAVYLCASSSRTGRSQETQYFGPGTRLLVL.

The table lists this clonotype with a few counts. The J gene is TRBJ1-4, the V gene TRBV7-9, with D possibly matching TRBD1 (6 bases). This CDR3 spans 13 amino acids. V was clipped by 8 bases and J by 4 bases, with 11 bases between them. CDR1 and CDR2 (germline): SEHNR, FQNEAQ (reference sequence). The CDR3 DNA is TGTGCCAGCGTACAGGGCCTTAATGAAAAACTGTTTTTT. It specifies CASVQGLNEKLFF.

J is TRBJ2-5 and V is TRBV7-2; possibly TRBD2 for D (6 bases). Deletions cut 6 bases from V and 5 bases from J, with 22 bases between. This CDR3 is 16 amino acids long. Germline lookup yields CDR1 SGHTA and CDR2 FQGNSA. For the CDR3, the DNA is TGTGCCAGCAGTCCCATGAGGAGCGGAGGGGAGGAGACCCAGTACTTC. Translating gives CASSPMRSGGEETQYF.

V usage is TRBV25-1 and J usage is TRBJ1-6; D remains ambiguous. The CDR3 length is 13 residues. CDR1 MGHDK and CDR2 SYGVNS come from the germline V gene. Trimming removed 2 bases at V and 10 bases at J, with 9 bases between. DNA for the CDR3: TGTGCCAGCAGTGAAAGAAGGGAGTCACCCCTCCACTTT. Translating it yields CASSERRESPLHF.

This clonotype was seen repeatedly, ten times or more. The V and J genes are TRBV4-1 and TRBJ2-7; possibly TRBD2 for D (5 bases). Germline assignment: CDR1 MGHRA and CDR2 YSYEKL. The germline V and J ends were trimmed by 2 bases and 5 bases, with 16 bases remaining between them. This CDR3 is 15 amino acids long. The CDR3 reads CASSQSGLAYDEQYF. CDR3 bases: TGCGCCAGCAGCCAATCGGGCCTAGCATATGACGAGCAGTACTTC.

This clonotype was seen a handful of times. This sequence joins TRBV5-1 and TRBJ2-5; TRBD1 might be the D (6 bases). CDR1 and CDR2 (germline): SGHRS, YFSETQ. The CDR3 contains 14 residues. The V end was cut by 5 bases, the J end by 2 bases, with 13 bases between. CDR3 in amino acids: CASSFRQEQETQYF. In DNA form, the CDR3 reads TGCGCCAGCAGTTTTCGACAGGAACAAGAGACCCAGTACTTC.

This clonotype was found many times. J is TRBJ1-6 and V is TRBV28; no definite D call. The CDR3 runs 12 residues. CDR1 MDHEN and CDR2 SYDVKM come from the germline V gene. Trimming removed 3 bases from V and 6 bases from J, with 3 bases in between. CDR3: CASSLLNSPLHF. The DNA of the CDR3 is TGTGCCAGCAGTTTGCTTAATTCACCCCTCCACTTT.

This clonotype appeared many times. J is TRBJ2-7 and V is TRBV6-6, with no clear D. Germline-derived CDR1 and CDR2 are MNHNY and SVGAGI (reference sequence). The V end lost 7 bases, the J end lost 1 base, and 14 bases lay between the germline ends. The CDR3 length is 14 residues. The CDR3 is CASKERDRSYEQYF. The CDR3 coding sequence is TGTGCCAGCAAGGAAAGGGATCGATCCTACGAGCAGTACTTC.

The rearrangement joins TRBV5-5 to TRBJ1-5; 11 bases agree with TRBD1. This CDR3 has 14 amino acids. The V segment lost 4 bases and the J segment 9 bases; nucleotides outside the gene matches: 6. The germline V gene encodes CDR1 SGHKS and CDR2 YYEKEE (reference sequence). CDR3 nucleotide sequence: TGTGCCAGCAGCCGGACAGGGGGCGTTCTGCCCCAGCATTTT. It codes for CASSRTGGVLPQHF.